These 25 T cell receptor beta chains came from one sample sequenced in a study of blood T cell repertoires in COVID-19. Sequenced by immunoSEQ multiplex PCR; TCRdb stores in-frame clones only, minus some. The data show some 180,000 clones, more than 85% seen once. Material for sequencing was peripheral blood. Source of these receptors: a woman at least 80 years old with COVID-19, enrolled during active disease.

This clone has only one observation. The chain is built from TRBV2 and TRBJ1-2; no definite D call. The CDR3 sequence is 13 residues long. Germline assignment: CDR1 SNHLY and CDR2 FYNNEI. Trimming removed 2 bases at V and 3 bases at J, with 7 bases between. The CDR3 coding sequence is TGTGCCAGCAGTGAATCTATGCACTATGGCTACACCTTC. Its translation is CASSESMHYGYTF.

Concerning this clone: The junction shows a germline mismatch at one end, possibly a read error. DNA of the CDR3: TGTGTCAGCAGGGGACAGCTTTCGGGTGAGCAGTACTTC. Its protein is CVSRGQLSGEQYF. The rearrangement links TRBV6-5 to TRBJ2-7, with 7 positions matching TRBD1. The germline CDR1 and CDR2 sequences are MNHEY and SVGAGI. This CDR3 has 13 residues.

As concerns this clone: The sample has other DNA sequences that encode this CDR3 too. V usage is TRBV28 and J usage is TRBJ1-5; 7 bases line up with TRBD1. Germline V CDR1 and CDR2: MDHEN, SYDVKM. The CDR3 is 12 amino acids. The V segment lost 4 bases and the J segment 6 bases; nucleotides outside the gene matches: 0. CDR3 nucleotides: TGTGCCAGCAGTTCAGGGGGTCAGCCCCAGCATTTT. Amino acid sequence: CASSSGGQPQHF.

The gene calls are TRBV18 and TRBJ1-1, with TRBD1 matching 7 bases. The junction had 6 bases not matched to a gene; V was cut back by 1 base and J by 1 base. This CDR3 is 16 amino acids long. Germline lookup yields CDR1 KGHSH and CDR2 LQKENI. CDR3 bases: TGTGCCAGCTCACCACAGGGGGCGGCGAAGAACACTGAAGCTTTCTTT. This gives the protein CASSPQGAAKNTEAFF.

The chain has TRBV20-1 and TRBJ1-1; the D is unclear. Germline V CDR1 and CDR2: DFQATT, SNEGSKA (reference sequence). This CDR3 is 11 amino acids long. V was pared by 6 bases and J by 5 bases, with 10 bases between. The CDR3 sequence: CSATPITEAFF. The DNA of the CDR3 is TGCAGTGCCACTCCCATAACTGAAGCTTTCTTT.

The chain recombines TRBV18 with TRBJ2-5; 9 nucleotides align to TRBD2. Germline-derived CDR1 and CDR2 are KGHSH and LQKENI. CDR3 length: 15 amino acids. V lost 4 bases to trimming and J lost 2 bases; unmatched junction nucleotides: 5. The CDR3 DNA is TGTGCCAGCTCACTCCGACTAGCGGAACAAGAGACCCAGTACTTC. Residues: CASSLRLAEQETQYF.

The V and J genes are TRBV19 and TRBJ1-5; perhaps TRBD1 as D (6 bases). CDR3 length equals 15 residues. Germline V gene data show CDR1 as LNHDA and CDR2 as SQIVND (reference sequence). Trimming removed 1 base from V and 4 bases from J, with 11 bases in between. For the CDR3, the DNA is TGTGCCAGTAGTATAGTCCGGGGGGCGAATCAGCCCCAGCATTTT. Protein sequence: CASSIVRGANQPQHF. Looking up the rest from reference TRBV19 and TRBJ1-5 gives the full variable domain: DGGITQSPKYLFRKEGQNVTLSCEQNLNHDAMYWYRQDPGQGLRLIYYSQIVNDFQKGDIAEGYSVSREKKESFPLTVTSAQKNPTAFYLCASSIVRGANQPQHFGDGTRLSIL.

This chain uses TRBV6-2 or TRBV6-3 with TRBJ2-5; 7 bases agree with TRBD1. The CDR3 sequence is 14 residues long. From germline, CDR1 is MNHEY and CDR2 SVGEGT. J lost 4 bases, V lost 6 bases, and 8 bases had no gene match. CDR3 nucleotides: TGTGCCAGCAGCTTCGACAGGGTGGCAGAGACCCAGTACTTC. This encodes CASSFDRVAETQYF.

V is TRBV21-1 and J is TRBJ2-3; the D call of TRBD1 is as the table states it, not checked on the DNA. TRBV21-1 is a documented pseudogene. This CDR3 is built from 17 residues. The CDR3 nucleotides read TGTGCCAGCAGCAAAGATGGCAGGGGGTACTCCACAGATACGCAGTATTTT. It translates to CASSKDGRGYSTDTQYF.

The chain is built from TRBV5-1 and TRBJ1-5; D may be TRBD1 (5 bases). The CDR3 consists of 13 residues. Trimming removed 0 bases from V and 5 bases from J, with 6 bases in between. Germline CDR1 and CDR2: SGHRS and YFSETQ. Here the CDR3 reads CASSLEGYQPQHF. DNA for the CDR3: TGCGCCAGCAGCTTGGAGGGGTATCAGCCCCAGCATTTT.

CDR3 in amino acids: CASSLRDSQPQHF. The DNA of the CDR3 is TGTGCCAGCAGCTTACGGGACAGTCAGCCCCAGCATTTT. The rearrangement links TRBV7-2 to TRBJ1-5; 7 nucleotides agree with TRBD1. This CDR3 spans 13 amino acids. Germline V gives CDR1 SGHTA, CDR2 FQGNSA. V shed 2 bases, J shed 6 bases, and the junction held 1 base outside the gene matches.

The chain links TRBV7-2 to TRBJ2-1; 11 bases are a match to TRBD2. Germline-derived CDR1 and CDR2 are SGHTA and FQGNSA. This CDR3 has 16 residues. Unmatched junction bases numbered 8, after V lost 1 base and J lost 9 bases. The CDR3 loop reads CASSLVLAGGPGEQFF. The CDR3 nucleotides are TGTGCCAGCAGCTTAGTATTAGCGGGAGGGCCGGGTGAGCAGTTCTTC.

The J gene is TRBJ2-3, the V gene TRBV5-1, with 7 bases lining up with TRBD2. The CDR3 has 15 residues. CDR1 and CDR2 (germline): SGHRS, YFSETQ. With V trimmed by 4 bases and J by 1 base, 6 bases remained unmatched. Here the CDR3 DNA reads TGCGCCAGCAGCGAAGCGGGACGGCGCACAGATACGCAGTATTTT. It yields the protein CASSEAGRRTDTQYF.

The gene calls are TRBV4-3 and TRBJ2-3, with 7 bases fitting TRBD2. V lost 0 bases and J lost 6; bases outside the gene matches: 6. This CDR3 has 15 residues. The germline V gene has CDR1 LGHNA and CDR2 YSLEER. The CDR3 here is CASSQDRTSSDTQYF. The CDR3, as DNA: TGCGCCAGCAGCCAAGACCGGACTAGTTCGGATACGCAGTATTTT.

The J gene is TRBJ2-1, the V gene TRBV24-1; 14 positions match TRBD2. In germline, CDR1 is KGHDR, CDR2 SFDVKD. This CDR3 spans 16 amino acids. The junction had 10 bases not matched to a gene; V was cut back by 6 bases and J by 10 bases. The CDR3 DNA reads as TGTGCCACCAGTCCCCCCGGGACTAGCGGGAGAGGGGAGCAGTTCTTC. Protein product: CATSPPGTSGRGEQFF.

The rearrangement joins TRBV5-6 to TRBJ1-2; TRBD1 matches 8 bases. Germline V CDR1 and CDR2: SGHDT, YYEEEE. The CDR3 is made up of 16 amino acids. The trim removed 0 bases at V and 4 bases at J, leaving 8 bases unmatched. CDR3 residues: CASSLDGRGLFYGYTF. The CDR3 DNA is TGTGCCAGCAGCTTGGATGGCAGGGGGCTTTTCTATGGCTACACCTTC.

This rearrangement joins TRBV18 to TRBJ1-1, with D tentatively TRBD1 (5 bases). Germline V gene sequence: CDR1 KGHSH, CDR2 LQKENI. The CDR3 is 13 residues long. V was trimmed by 6 bases and J by 5 bases, leaving 13 bases between them. The CDR3 coding sequence is TGTGCCAGCTCGTTCCCGGGGGTTACTGAAGCTTTCTTT. Amino acid sequence: CASSFPGVTEAFF.

The chain is built from TRBV19 and TRBJ1-5; no firm D call. With 3 bases removed from V and 7 bases from J, the gap between germline ends came to 16 bases. This CDR3 is 15 amino acids long. Germline loops: CDR1 LNHDA, CDR2 SQIVND (reference sequence). This CDR3 is CASSISWLKRQPQHF. The DNA for the CDR3 is TGTGCCAGTAGTATTTCCTGGCTCAAGAGGCAGCCCCAGCATTTT.

The V gene is TRBV5-6, the J gene TRBJ2-1; D is uncertain. The germline V and J ends were trimmed by 1 base and 8 bases, with 4 bases remaining between them. The CDR3 extends over 11 amino acids. Germline CDR1 and CDR2: SGHDT and YYEEEE. The CDR3 reads CASSLIYEQFF. CDR3 nucleotides: TGTGCCAGCAGCTTGATATATGAGCAGTTCTTC.

CDR3 nucleotide sequence: TGTGCCAGCAGTTACCTTACGGGGTTCGAAAAACTGTTTTTT. The encoded protein is CASSYLTGFEKLFF. The chain carries TRBV6-6 and TRBJ1-4; D ambiguous. The CDR3 runs 14 residues. Germline V CDR1 and CDR2: MNHNY, SVGAGI (reference sequence). V lost 2 bases and J lost 8, with 12 bases in between.

This rearrangement joins TRBV5-1 to TRBJ2-3; 10 nucleotides align to TRBD1. This CDR3 contains 16 residues. The junction had 7 bases not matched to a gene; V was cut back by 1 base and J by 5 bases. The germline V gene has CDR1 SGHRS and CDR2 YFSETQ. The CDR3 sequence: CASSLLGQGQGDTQYF. The CDR3 DNA is TGCGCCAGCAGCTTGCTGGGACAGGGGCAAGGAGATACGCAGTATTTT.

This rearrangement joins TRBV7-3 to TRBJ2-3, with TRBD1 matching 12 bases. J was trimmed by 3 bases and V by 3 bases; bases with no gene match: 1. Germline CDR1 is SGHTA and CDR2 is FQGTGA. CDR3 size: 15 residues. The CDR3 sequence: CASSLGQGATDTQYF. The CDR3 DNA is TGTGCCAGCAGCTTGGGACAGGGGGCAACAGATACGCAGTATTTT.

The chain is built from TRBV2 and TRBJ1-4; D unresolved. CDR1 and CDR2 (germline): SNHLY, FYNNEI. The CDR3 sequence is 14 residues long. Trimming stripped 8 bases from V and 6 bases from J, with 16 bases between. CDR3 DNA sequence: TGTGCCAGCGGGGTCCGGGGAGCCTATGAAAAACTGTTTTTT. Translating gives CASGVRGAYEKLFF. The full variable domain, completed using reference TRBV2 and TRBJ1-4, is EPEVTQTPSHQVTQMGQEVILRCVPISNHLYFYWYRQILGQKVEFLVSFYNNEISEKSEIFDDQFSVERPDGSNFTLKIRSTKLEDSAMYFCASGVRGAYEKLFFGSGTQLSVL.

The chain couples TRBV3-1 (or the pseudogene TRBV3-2) to TRBJ2-5, with TRBD2 identical over 9 bases. Germline-derived CDR1 and CDR2 are LGHDT and YNNKEL (reference sequence). V trimming: 6 bases; J trimming: 3 bases; junction bases outside the gene matches: 11. There are 16 residues in the CDR3. The CDR3: CASSPDLGGREETQYF. The CDR3 bases are TGTGCCAGCAGTCCCGATCTTGGCGGGAGGGAAGAGACCCAGTACTTC.

V usage is TRBV9 and J usage is TRBJ1-4; D perhaps matches TRBD1 (6 bases). Trimming took 0 bases from V and 10 from J, leaving 10 bases between them. The germline CDR1 and CDR2 sequences are SGDLS and YYNGEE. The CDR3 runs 13 residues. CDR3 amino acids: CASSVDTGRKLFF. The CDR3 DNA is TGTGCCAGCAGCGTAGATACAGGGCGAAAACTGTTTTTT.